The 13 T cell receptor beta chains given below trace back to one sample, sequenced in a study of cytomegalovirus exposure and HLA in healthy donors. Method: immunoSEQ multiplex PCR; TCRdb's copy keeps in-frame clones and lacks some. This sample yields 55,000 to 80,000 clones, of which around 96% are seen a single time; over 1.2% belongs to the top ten. Sequenced: PBMCs. The receptor source for this set is a man aged 18 to 29 in good health and CMV-seropositive.

The rearrangement uses TRBV7-9 and TRBJ2-7; 10 nucleotides match TRBD2. Trimming at V came to 4 bases and at J to 4 bases, leaving 4 bases not matched to a gene. There are 14 residues in the CDR3. CDR1 and CDR2 from the germline V gene are SEHNR and FQNEAQ (reference sequence). DNA for the CDR3: TGTGCCAGCAGCTCTAGCGGGAGTCGGTACGAGCAGTACTTC. Protein sequence: CASSSSGSRYEQYF. The full variable domain, with the rest looked up from reference TRBV7-9 and TRBJ2-7, is DTGVSQNPRHKITKRGQNVTFRCDPISEHNRLYWYRQTLGQGPEFLTYFQNEAQLEKSRLLSDRFSAERPKGSFSTLEIQRTEQGDSAMYLCASSSSGSRYEQYFGPGTRLTVT.

The V call is TRBV18, the J call TRBJ2-1, with 8 bases matching TRBD1. After removal of 8 bases from V and 1 base from J, the junction contained 10 bases not matched to a gene. The CDR3 length is 16 residues. Germline V gene sequence: CDR1 KGHSH, CDR2 LQKENI. Here the CDR3 reads CASANNRDRSYNEQFF. The CDR3 DNA reads TGTGCCAGCGCCAACAACCGGGACAGGTCCTACAATGAGCAGTTCTTC.

The chain carries TRBV5-1 and TRBJ2-1; 8 bases align to TRBD1. Germline lookup yields CDR1 SGHRS and CDR2 YFSETQ. Trimming removed 7 bases from V and 7 bases from J; junction bases left unmatched: 13. The CDR3 has 15 residues. The CDR3 nucleotides read TGCGCCAGCCAGGACAGGGCGAGCTCCGGGAATGAGCAGTTCTTC. Encoded protein: CASQDRASSGNEQFF.

The chain is built from TRBV2 and TRBJ1-3; 9 bases are a match to TRBD1. V lost 4 bases to trimming and J lost 10 bases; unmatched junction nucleotides: 5. Germline assignment: CDR1 SNHLY and CDR2 FYNNEI. This CDR3 has 13 amino acids. The CDR3 reads CASSGGQGRTIYF. As DNA, the CDR3 is TGTGCCAGCAGTGGGGGACAGGGTCGGACCATATATTTT.

The J gene is TRBJ2-5, the V gene TRBV28; D is perhaps TRBD2 (5 bases). The CDR3 is made up of 13 amino acids. Germline V CDR1 and CDR2: MDHEN, SYDVKM. V was pared by 7 bases and J by 2 bases, with 11 bases between. The CDR3 DNA follows: TGTGCCAGCACCATGGACTTTCAAGAGACCCAGTACTTC. Translating gives CASTMDFQETQYF.

This clone has just a few counts. The genes are TRBV19 and TRBJ2-7, with 9 bases that match TRBD1. The CDR3 has 13 amino acids. Germline assignment: CDR1 LNHDA and CDR2 SQIVND (reference sequence). J was trimmed by 7 bases and V by 6 bases; bases with no gene match: 7. CDR3 DNA: TGTGCCAGTAGATCCGGACAGGGGTGGGAGCAGTACTTC. It is translated as CASRSGQGWEQYF.

This chain uses TRBV28 with TRBJ2-7; the D is unclear. Trimming took off 6 bases at V and 2 bases at J, with 11 bases between the two ends. CDR1 is MDHEN, CDR2 SYDVKM, per germline. The CDR3 loop spans 13 amino acids. The CDR3 DNA follows: TGTGCCAGCAGCCGCTCCCCTACCTACGAGCAGTACTTC. Translation: CASSRSPTYEQYF.

The CDR3 here is CASSVPGTGYGYTF. CDR3 in DNA: TGTGCCAGCAGCGTGCCCGGGACAGGCTATGGCTACACCTTC. This chain uses TRBV21-1 with TRBJ1-2; the table's D call, TRBD1, has no DNA check behind it. TRBV21-1 is noted as a pseudogene. This CDR3 is built from 14 residues.

This chain links TRBV29-1 with TRBJ1-2; unclear D gene. From germline, CDR1 is SQVTM and CDR2 ANQGSEA. Trimming left V 4 bases short and J 5 bases short, with 8 bases between. This CDR3 region has 11 residues. As DNA, the CDR3 is TGCAGCGTTGTAGGGAGATATGGCTACACCTTC. It codes for CSVVGRYGYTF.

This chain connects TRBV4-1 to TRBJ1-2; D uncertain. V lost 4 bases and J lost 3, with 15 bases in between. This CDR3 region has 15 residues. From germline, CDR1 is MGHRA and CDR2 YSYEKL. DNA for the CDR3: TGCGCCAGCAGCCGGGCAACCTCCCTCCACTATGGCTACACCTTC. Translated, it gives CASSRATSLHYGYTF.

The rearrangement links TRBV7-9 to TRBJ1-2, with D perhaps matching TRBD1 (5 bases). Trimming cost V 4 bases and J 2 bases, with 14 bases left between them. The germline CDR1 and CDR2 sequences are SEHNR and FQNEAQ (reference sequence). This CDR3 has 15 residues. The chain's CDR3 is CASSSSGWANYGYTF. CDR3 DNA: TGTGCCAGCAGCTCATCAGGGTGGGCGAACTATGGCTACACCTTC.

V usage is TRBV2 and J usage is TRBJ1-4; 8 bases fit TRBD1. Germline CDR1 reads SNHLY; CDR2 reads FYNNEI. Losses at the gene ends were 4 bases for V and 6 bases for J; bases not matched to a gene: 4. There are 14 residues in the CDR3. The CDR3 region has the DNA TGTGCCAGCAGTGGGAACAGGGGGGATGAAAAACTGTTTTTT. Translated, it gives CASSGNRGDEKLFF.

The chain employs TRBV7-3 and TRBJ2-5; 14 nucleotides match TRBD2. Per the germline V gene, CDR1 is SGHTA and CDR2 is FQGTGA. J lost 4 bases, V lost 2 bases, and 3 bases had no gene match. The CDR3 sequence is 16 residues long. In nucleotides, the CDR3 is TGTGCCAGCAGCTTAGGTGGACTAGCGGGAGGAGAGACCCAGTACTTC. As protein: CASSLGGLAGGETQYF. Complete variable domain (other parts from reference TRBV7-3 and TRBJ2-5): GAGVSQTPSNKVTEKGKYVELRCDPISGHTALYWYRQSLGQGPEFLIYFQGTGAADDSGLPNDRFFAVRPEGSVSTLKIQRTERGDSAVYLCASSLGGLAGGETQYFGPGTRLLVL.